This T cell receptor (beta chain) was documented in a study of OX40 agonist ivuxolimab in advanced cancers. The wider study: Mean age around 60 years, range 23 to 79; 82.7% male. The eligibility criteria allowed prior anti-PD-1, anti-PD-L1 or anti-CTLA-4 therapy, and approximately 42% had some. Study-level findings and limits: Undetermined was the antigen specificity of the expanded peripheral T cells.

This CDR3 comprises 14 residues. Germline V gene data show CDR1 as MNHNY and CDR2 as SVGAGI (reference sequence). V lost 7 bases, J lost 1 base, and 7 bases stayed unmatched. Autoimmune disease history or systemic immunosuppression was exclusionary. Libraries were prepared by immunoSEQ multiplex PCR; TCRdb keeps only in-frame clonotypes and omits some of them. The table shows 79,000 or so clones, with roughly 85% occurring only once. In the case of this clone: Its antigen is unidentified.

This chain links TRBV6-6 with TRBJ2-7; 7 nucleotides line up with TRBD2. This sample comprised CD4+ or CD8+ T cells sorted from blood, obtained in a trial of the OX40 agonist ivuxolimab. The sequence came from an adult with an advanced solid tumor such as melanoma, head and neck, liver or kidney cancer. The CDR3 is CASTYGEGSYEQYF. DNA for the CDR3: TGTGCCAGCACCTACGGGGAGGGGTCCTACGAGCAGTACTTC.